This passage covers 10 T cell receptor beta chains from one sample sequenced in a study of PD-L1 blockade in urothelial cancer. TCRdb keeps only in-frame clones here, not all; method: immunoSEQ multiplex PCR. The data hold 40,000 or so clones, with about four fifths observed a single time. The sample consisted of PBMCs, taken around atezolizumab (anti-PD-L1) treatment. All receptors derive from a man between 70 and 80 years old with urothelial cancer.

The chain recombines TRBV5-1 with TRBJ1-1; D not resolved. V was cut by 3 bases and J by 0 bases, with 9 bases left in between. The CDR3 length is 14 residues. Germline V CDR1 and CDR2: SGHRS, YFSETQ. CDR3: CASSSGEMNTEAFF. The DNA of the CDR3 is TGCGCCAGCAGCTCCGGGGAGATGAACACTGAAGCTTTCTTT.

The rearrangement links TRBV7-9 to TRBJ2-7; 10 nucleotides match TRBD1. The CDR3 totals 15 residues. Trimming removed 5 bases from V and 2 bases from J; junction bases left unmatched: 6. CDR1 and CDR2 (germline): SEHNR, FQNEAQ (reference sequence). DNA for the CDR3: TGTGCCAGCAGCCCCTTAGGACAGGGGGCCTACGAGCAGTACTTC. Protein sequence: CASSPLGQGAYEQYF.

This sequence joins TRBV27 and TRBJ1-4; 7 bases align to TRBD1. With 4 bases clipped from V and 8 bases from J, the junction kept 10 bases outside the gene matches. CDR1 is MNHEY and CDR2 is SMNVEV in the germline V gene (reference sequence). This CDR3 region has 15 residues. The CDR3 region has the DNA TGTGCCAGCAGTTATTCGGGACAGAAGGGAGAAAAACTGTTTTTT. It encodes CASSYSGQKGEKLFF.

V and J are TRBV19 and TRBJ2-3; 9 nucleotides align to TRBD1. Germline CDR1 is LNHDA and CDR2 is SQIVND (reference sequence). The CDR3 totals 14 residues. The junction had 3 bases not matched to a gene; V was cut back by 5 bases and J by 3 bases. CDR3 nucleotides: TGTGCCAGTAGTTCGACAGGGGGGACAGATACGCAGTATTTT. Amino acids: CASSSTGGTDTQYF. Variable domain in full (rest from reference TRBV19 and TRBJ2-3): DGGITQSPKYLFRKEGQNVTLSCEQNLNHDAMYWYRQDPGQGLRLIYYSQIVNDFQKGDIAEGYSVSREKKESFPLTVTSAQKNPTAFYLCASSSTGGTDTQYFGPGTRLTVL.

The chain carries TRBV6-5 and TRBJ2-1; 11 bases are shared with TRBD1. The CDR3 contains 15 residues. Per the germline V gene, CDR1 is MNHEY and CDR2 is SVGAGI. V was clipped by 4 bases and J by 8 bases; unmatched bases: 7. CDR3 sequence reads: CASSSWTGGIDEQFF. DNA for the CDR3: TGTGCCAGCAGTTCTTGGACAGGGGGCATCGATGAGCAGTTCTTC.

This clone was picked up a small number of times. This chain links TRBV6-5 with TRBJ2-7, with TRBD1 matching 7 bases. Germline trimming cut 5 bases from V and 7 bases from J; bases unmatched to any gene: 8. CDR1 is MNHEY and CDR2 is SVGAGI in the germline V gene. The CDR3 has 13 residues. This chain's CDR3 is CASSTTGAGEQYF. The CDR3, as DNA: TGTGCCAGCAGTACAACAGGGGCTGGAGAGCAGTACTTC.

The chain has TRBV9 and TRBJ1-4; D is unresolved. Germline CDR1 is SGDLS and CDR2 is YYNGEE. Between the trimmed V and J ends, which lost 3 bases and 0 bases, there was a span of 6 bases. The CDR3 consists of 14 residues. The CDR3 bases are TGTGCCAGCAGCGCCTTCCCAACTAATGAAAAACTGTTTTTT. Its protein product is CASSAFPTNEKLFF.

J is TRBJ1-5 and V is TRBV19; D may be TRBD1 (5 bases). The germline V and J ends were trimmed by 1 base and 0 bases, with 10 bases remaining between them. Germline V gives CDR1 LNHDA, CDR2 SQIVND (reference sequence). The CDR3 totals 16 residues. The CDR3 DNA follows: TGTGCCAGTAGTATAGCGGTAGGGGATAGCAATCAGCCCCAGCATTTT. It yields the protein CASSIAVGDSNQPQHF. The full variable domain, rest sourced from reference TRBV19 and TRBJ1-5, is DGGITQSPKYLFRKEGQNVTLSCEQNLNHDAMYWYRQDPGQGLRLIYYSQIVNDFQKGDIAEGYSVSREKKESFPLTVTSAQKNPTAFYLCASSIAVGDSNQPQHFGDGTRLSIL.

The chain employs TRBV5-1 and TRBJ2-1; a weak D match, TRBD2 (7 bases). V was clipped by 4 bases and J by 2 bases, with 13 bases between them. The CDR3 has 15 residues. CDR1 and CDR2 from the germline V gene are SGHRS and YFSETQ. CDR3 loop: CASSPERDTYNEQFF. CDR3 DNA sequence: TGCGCCAGCAGCCCTGAGCGGGACACCTACAATGAGCAGTTCTTC.

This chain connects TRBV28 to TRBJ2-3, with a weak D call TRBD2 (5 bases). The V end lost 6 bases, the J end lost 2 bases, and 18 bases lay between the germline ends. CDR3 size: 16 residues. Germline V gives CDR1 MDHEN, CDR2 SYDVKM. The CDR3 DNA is TGTGCCAGCAGCCCGGACTGGATGCAGCTCACAGATACGCAGTATTTT. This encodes CASSPDWMQLTDTQYF.